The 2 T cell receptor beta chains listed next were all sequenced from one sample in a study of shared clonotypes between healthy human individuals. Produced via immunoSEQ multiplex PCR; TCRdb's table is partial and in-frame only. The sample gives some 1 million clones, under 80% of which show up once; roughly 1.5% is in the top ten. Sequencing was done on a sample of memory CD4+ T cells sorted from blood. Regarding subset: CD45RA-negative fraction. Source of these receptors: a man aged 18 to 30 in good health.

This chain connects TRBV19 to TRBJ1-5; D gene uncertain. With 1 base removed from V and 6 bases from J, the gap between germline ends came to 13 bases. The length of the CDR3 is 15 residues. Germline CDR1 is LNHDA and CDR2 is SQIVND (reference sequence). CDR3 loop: CASSIGSVRSQPQHF. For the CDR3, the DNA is TGTGCCAGTAGTATAGGGTCGGTGCGAAGTCAGCCCCAGCATTTT.

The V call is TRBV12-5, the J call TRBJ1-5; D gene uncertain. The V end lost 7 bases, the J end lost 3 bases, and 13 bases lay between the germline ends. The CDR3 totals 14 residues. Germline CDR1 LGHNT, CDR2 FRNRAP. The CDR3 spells CASAEDGSNQPQHF. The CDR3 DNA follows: TGTGCTAGTGCCGAGGACGGTTCCAATCAGCCCCAGCATTTT. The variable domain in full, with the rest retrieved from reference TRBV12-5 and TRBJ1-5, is DARVTQTPRHKVTEMGQEVTMRCQPILGHNTVFWYRQTMMQGLELLAYFRNRAPLDDSGMPKDRFSAEMPDATLATLKIQPSEPRDSAVYFCASAEDGSNQPQHFGDGTRLSIL.